The subject of this entry is one T cell receptor beta chain. The antigen remains undetermined. The data were obtained in a study of T cell responses to AZD1222 COVID-19 vaccine. Clones were read by immunoSEQ multiplex PCR, and TCRdb kept only the in-frame ones, dropping some. In the table there are hundreds of thousands of clones, 85% to 95% of which are singletons. Study outcomes and limitations: Across spike, vaccine-associated CD4 TCRs were found, dominant at 160-218 and 743-854. Reports say nearly half of spike-specific TCRs go after unmutated variant regions.

V dropped 8 bases and J dropped 0 bases, with 15 bases sitting between them. The CDR3 runs 15 residues. CDR1 and CDR2 from the germline V gene are SNHLY and FYNNEI. Sequences were derived from peripheral blood, sampled on day 0 of MenACWY control vaccination. V is TRBV2 and J is TRBJ2-3; D is unclear. This receptor was taken from an adult in good health. The chain's CDR3 is CASGRAGSSTDTQYF. The CDR3 nucleotides read TGTGCCAGCGGACGAGCAGGATCTAGCACAGATACGCAGTATTTT.